This T cell receptor (beta chain) was identified in a study of blood T cell repertoires in COVID-19. TCRdb's copy holds only in-frame clones and misses some; the assay was immunoSEQ multiplex PCR. Of around 300,000 clones listed, 89% are singletons. The CDR3 contains 14 residues. Trimming removed 1 base from V and 7 bases from J, with 10 bases in between. CDR1 is SGHVS and CDR2 is FQNEAQ in the germline V gene. This receptor was identified in a man aged 45-65 years with acute or convalescent COVID-19. The sequencing input was peripheral blood. This sequence joins TRBV7-8 and TRBJ1-4, with a weak D call TRBD1 (6 bases). CDR3 in amino acids: CASSLDRAGEKLFF. The CDR3 DNA sequence: TGTGCCAGCAGCTTAGACAGGGCGGGTGAAAAACTGTTTTTT.